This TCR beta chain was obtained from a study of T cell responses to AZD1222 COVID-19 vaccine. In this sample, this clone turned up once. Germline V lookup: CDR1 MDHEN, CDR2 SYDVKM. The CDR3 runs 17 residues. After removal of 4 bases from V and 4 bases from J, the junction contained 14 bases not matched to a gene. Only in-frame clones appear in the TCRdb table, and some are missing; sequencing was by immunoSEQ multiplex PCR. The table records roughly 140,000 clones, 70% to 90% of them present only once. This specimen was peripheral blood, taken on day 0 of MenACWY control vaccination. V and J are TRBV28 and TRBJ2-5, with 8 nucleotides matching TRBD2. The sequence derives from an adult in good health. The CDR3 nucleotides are TGTGCCAGCAGTTCTGGAGGAGTGGTAGCGGGACCAGAGACCCAGTACTTC. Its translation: CASSSGGVVAGPETQYF.